Listed below are T cell receptor beta chains from one sample, sequenced in a study of blood T cell repertoires in COVID-19. Repertoires were generated with immunoSEQ multiplex PCR, while TCRdb's copy carries only in-frame clones and drops some. This table has some 74,000 clones, 65% to 85% appearing once. The sequencing sample was made of peripheral blood. The source is a woman older than 75 with active or convalescent COVID-19. Both conserved end residues are part of each CDR3. A D gene is named only where the DNA matches it firmly.

TRBD1	TRBV27	TRBJ2-7	CASSRQQGGYEQYF
TRBD1	TRBV4-2	TRBJ2-1	CASSQDRDRGRTRSYNEQFF
TRBD1	TRBV5-1	TRBJ2-1	CASSLRQGYNEQFF
.	TRBV20-1	TRBJ1-5	CSASIFHNSNQPQHF
TRBD1	TRBV9	TRBJ1-6	CASSVGDRGNSPLHF
TRBD1	TRBV24-1	TRBJ1-2	CATSDSGTGVYGYTF
.	TRBV7-9	TRBJ1-1	CASSLAGEHTEAFF
.	TRBV19	TRBJ2-5	CATSGARETQYF
.	TRBV6-4	TRBJ2-1	CASSDSTGHNEQFF
.	TRBV20-1	TRBJ2-7	CSAPRGGEQYF